The source of this T cell receptor beta chain is a study of early T cells in non-severe SARS-CoV-2 infection. Using its own MiXCR run on the 5' RACE reads, TCRdb lists one record per CDR3 protein. The repertoire includes approximately 70,000 distinct CDR3 sequences, 11% of them detected once, and roughly 5.7% sits in the top ten. This clonotype was seen a handful of times. The clonotype comes from an adult who was a healthcare worker with PCR-confirmed SARS-CoV-2 infection or an uninfected control (not recorded which). The source material was whole blood, sampled at baseline.

This CDR3 is CASSSLGAPTEAFF. The DNA of the CDR3 is TGTGCCAGCAGCTCCCTAGGGGCACCCACTGAAGCTTTCTTT. This chain connects TRBV11-2 to TRBJ1-1, with D maybe TRBD1 (5 bases). The CDR3 consists of 14 residues. V was clipped by 4 bases and J by 4 bases, with 13 bases between them. Germline V CDR1 and CDR2: SGHAT, FQNNGV. Full variable domain (remainder filled in from reference TRBV11-2 and TRBJ1-1): EAGVAQSPRYKIIEKRQSVAFWCNPISGHATLYWYQQILGQGPKLLIQFQNNGVVDDSQLPKDRFSAERLKGVDSTLKIQPAKLEDSAVYLCASSSLGAPTEAFFGQGTRLTVV.